This T cell receptor beta chain was identified in a study of blood T cell repertoires in COVID-19. Study at large: Samples representing acute and convalescent COVID-19 were sourced from the United States, Italy and Spain. The analysed material was cDNA or gDNA that came from T cells, B-cell-depleted T cells, or PBMCs.

This table comes from immunoSEQ multiplex PCR, and its TCRdb copy is limited to in-frame clones, with some not included. The sample includes a few hundred thousand clones, 88% seen only once; the top ten take under 6%. With 3 bases removed from V and 5 bases from J, the gap between germline ends came to 11 bases. CDR1 is GTSNPN and CDR2 is SVGIG in the germline V gene (reference sequence). The length of the CDR3 is 13 residues. Input material: PBMCs or T cells enriched from blood (not recorded which). This chain connects TRBV30 to TRBJ1-5; D is uncertain. The TCR originated in a man aged 30 to 45 who had recovered from COVID-19. CDR3 bases: TGTGCCTGGAGCCCCCTTTCGGATCAGCCCCAGCATTTT. This codes for CAWSPLSDQPQHF.